These 20 T cell receptor beta chains originate from one sample sequenced in a study of T cell repertoires in cytomegalovirus infection. TCRdb fed the reads into MiXCR, producing one record per CDR3 protein. The sample comprises about 98,000 distinct CDR3 sequences, 15% to 20% of which are singletons, and roughly 8% rests with the top ten. Source material: PBMCs. These receptors all come from a human donor in good health (CMV status not recorded). Some clones in this sample may be carry-over from other donors' samples.

The chain employs TRBV20-1 and TRBJ1-6; 10 nucleotides line up with TRBD1. CDR3 length: 15 residues. The J segment lost 8 bases and the V segment lost 2 bases, leaving 6 bases of the junction unmatched. The germline gives CDR1 DFQATT, CDR2 SNEGSKA (reference sequence). The CDR3 loop reads CSARTGTGVYSPLHF. CDR3 coding DNA: TGCAGTGCTAGAACCGGGACAGGGGTTTATTCACCCCTCCACTTT.

The chain couples TRBV2 to TRBJ1-6, with TRBD1 matching 9 bases. CDR1 SNHLY and CDR2 FYNNEI come from the germline V gene. This CDR3 is built from 15 residues. After removal of 5 bases from V and 7 bases from J, the junction contained 6 bases not matched to a gene. CDR3 DNA: TGTGCCAGCAGTCCGGAGACAGGGGGAAATTCACCCCTCCACTTT. The encoded protein is CASSPETGGNSPLHF.

Ten or more counts support this clonotype. The genes are TRBV7-2 and TRBJ1-6; 7 bases are shared with TRBD1. The V segment lost 1 base and the J segment 7 bases; nucleotides outside the gene matches: 4. This CDR3 region has 15 residues. Per the germline V gene, CDR1 is SGHTA and CDR2 is FQGNSA. The CDR3 loop is CASSLDRGGNSPLHF. The CDR3 DNA reads as TGTGCCAGCAGCTTAGACAGGGGCGGCAATTCACCCCTCCACTTT.

This clonotype was seen ten or more times. CDR3 residues: CASRTGTVGNTIYF. Written as DNA, the CDR3 is TGTGCCAGCAGGACCGGGACCGTCGGAAACACCATATATTTT. V usage is TRBV2 and J usage is TRBJ1-3; a possible D gene is TRBD1 (5 bases). The CDR3 extends over 14 amino acids. The V end was cut by 6 bases, the J end by 4 bases, with 13 bases between. CDR1 and CDR2 from the germline V gene are SNHLY and FYNNEI.

This clonotype was picked up many times. The chain employs TRBV5-4 and TRBJ2-5, with no clear D. CDR3 length equals 13 residues. Germline lookup yields CDR1 SGHNT and CDR2 YYREEE (reference sequence). V was trimmed by 2 bases and J by 2 bases, leaving 7 bases between them. CDR3 DNA sequence: TGTGCCAGCAGCTTTGGAAATCAAGAGACCCAGTACTTC. Translated, it gives CASSFGNQETQYF.

The J gene is TRBJ2-7, the V gene TRBV28; D remains unclear. Germline CDR1 reads MDHEN; CDR2 reads SYDVKM. The CDR3 runs 13 residues. V lost 7 bases, J lost 2 bases, and 12 bases lay in between. This CDR3 is CASTRPPAYEQYF. The DNA for the CDR3 is TGTGCCAGCACCCGACCGCCCGCCTACGAGCAGTACTTC.

The V and J genes are TRBV7-8 and TRBJ2-5; D not certain. Germline V gene lookup returns CDR1 SGHVS and CDR2 FQNEAQ. The ends were cut back, 1 base at V and 7 bases at J, with 7 bases in the middle. This CDR3 has 12 amino acids. CDR3 coding DNA: TGTGCCAGCAGCTTAGTTCTCGGGACCCAGTACTTC. As protein: CASSLVLGTQYF.

There are a few counts of this clonotype. This chain links TRBV20-1 with TRBJ2-7, with D hard to call. From germline, CDR1 is DFQATT and CDR2 SNEGSKA (reference sequence). Trimming removed 5 bases at V and 5 bases at J, with 16 bases between. CDR3 length: 13 residues. CDR3 residues: CSAWVGSHNEQYF. CDR3 nucleotide sequence: TGCAGTGCTTGGGTGGGATCCCACAACGAGCAGTACTTC.

In this sample, this clonotype turned up a few times. The chain is built from TRBV5-1 and TRBJ2-2; 7 bases agree with TRBD2. Germline-derived CDR1 and CDR2 are SGHRS and YFSETQ. CDR3 length equals 15 residues. With V trimmed by 3 bases and J by 1 base, 3 bases remained unmatched. The CDR3 sequence: CASSSGLLNTGELFF. CDR3 DNA: TGCGCCAGCAGCTCGGGACTACTGAACACCGGGGAGCTGTTTTTT.

The chain links TRBV7-2 to TRBJ2-1; D might be TRBD2 (7 bases). The CDR3 consists of 13 residues. Germline V gives CDR1 SGHTA, CDR2 FQGNSA. V was clipped by 7 bases and J by 5 bases, with 12 bases between them. CDR3 residues: CASTGGTNNEQFF. DNA of the CDR3: TGTGCCAGCACCGGGGGGACAAACAATGAGCAGTTCTTC.

There are many counts of this clonotype. The V and J genes are TRBV6-6 and TRBJ2-7; D is ambiguous. Germline V gene data show CDR1 as MNHNY and CDR2 as SVGAGI (reference sequence). The CDR3 has 13 amino acids. Between the trimmed V and J ends, which lost 7 bases and 2 bases, there was a span of 12 bases. The CDR3 region is CASKGRMTYEQYF. CDR3 nucleotides: TGTGCCAGCAAGGGCAGGATGACCTACGAGCAGTACTTC.

This clonotype was seen at least ten times. J is TRBJ1-5 and V is TRBV7-2; 8 bases fit TRBD1. The CDR3 sequence is 15 residues long. CDR1 SGHTA and CDR2 FQGNSA come from the germline V gene. The J segment lost 5 bases and the V segment lost 5 bases, leaving 8 bases of the junction unmatched. CDR3: CASSTRQGSYQPQHF. The CDR3 region has the DNA TGTGCCAGCAGCACCCGACAGGGGAGTTATCAGCCCCAGCATTTT. Variable domain in full (rest from reference TRBV7-2 and TRBJ1-5): GAGVSQSPSNKVTEKGKDVELRCDPISGHTALYWYRQSLGQGLEFLIYFQGNSAPDKSGLPSDRFSAERTGGSVSTLTIQRTQQEDSAVYLCASSTRQGSYQPQHFGDGTRLSIL.

This clonotype was seen more than once but under ten times. The CDR3 bases are TGTGCCAGCAGACCCACCTACAGGGGTTTAGGCTACAATGAGCAGTTCTTC. Amino acids: CASRPTYRGLGYNEQFF. V gene TRBV5-4 combines with J gene TRBJ2-1, with 7 bases fitting TRBD1. V lost 5 bases and J lost 3; bases outside the gene matches: 14. Looked up from germline, CDR1 is SGHNT and CDR2 is YYREEE (reference sequence). The CDR3 has 17 amino acids.

Sample share makes this clonotype medium-sized (0.01 to 0.1%). This sequence joins TRBV7-6 and TRBJ1-6; no definite D call. The CDR3 loop spans 17 amino acids. CDR1 is SGHVS, CDR2 FNYEAQ, per germline. V was cut by 5 bases and J by 3 bases, with 17 bases left in between. CDR3 sequence (DNA): TGTGCCAGCAGCCGGACCGCTGACCCAGGCTATAATTCACCCCTCCACTTT. It translates to CASSRTADPGYNSPLHF.

This clonotype was recorded many times. The chain combines TRBV20-1 with TRBJ1-5, with a tentative D call TRBD1 (6 bases). The length of the CDR3 is 17 residues. V dropped 6 bases and J dropped 0 bases, with 21 bases sitting between them. Germline-derived CDR1 and CDR2 are DFQATT and SNEGSKA (reference sequence). CDR3 protein: CSATPRGGRNSNQPQHF. In nucleotides, the CDR3 is TGCAGTGCAACACCTAGGGGGGGCCGAAATAGCAATCAGCCCCAGCATTTT.

In its sample, this clonotype was seen a few times. The V call is TRBV19, the J call TRBJ1-2, with 10 bases matching TRBD1. The CDR3 spans 13 residues. The trim removed 11 bases at V and 7 bases at J, leaving 10 bases unmatched. The germline V gene has CDR1 LNHDA and CDR2 SQIVND (reference sequence). The chain's CDR3 is CAARTGTGVGYTF. The CDR3 DNA reads TGTGCCGCCAGAACCGGGACAGGGGTTGGCTACACCTTC.

This clonotype occurred a few times. This sequence joins TRBV7-9 and TRBJ2-1; D call uncertain. V was pared by 3 bases and J by 3 bases, with 9 bases between. CDR1 and CDR2 from the germline V gene are SEHNR and FQNEAQ (reference sequence). This CDR3 comprises 14 residues. The CDR3 reads CASSFLTVYNEQFF. The CDR3 DNA is TGTGCCAGCAGCTTTCTTACGGTCTACAATGAGCAGTTCTTC.

Worth noting for this clonotype: A much larger clone differs by one base, so this may be a read error. The rearrangement joins TRBV7-6 to TRBJ1-6; D gene ambiguous. The CDR3 contains 15 residues. CDR1 SGHVS and CDR2 FNYEAQ come from the germline V gene. Trimming took off 4 bases at V and 5 bases at J, with 12 bases between the two ends. In nucleotides, the CDR3 is TGTGCCAGCAGCTCATATAACAGTGATAATTCACCCCTCCACTTT. Its translation is CASSSYNSDNSPLHF.

This clonotype showed up just a few times. The chain recombines TRBV7-3 with TRBJ2-1, with 12 bases identical to TRBD2. There are 14 residues in the CDR3. Germline V lookup: CDR1 SGHTA, CDR2 FQGTGA. V gave up 5 bases and J gave up 8 bases; unmatched junction bases: 4. The CDR3 DNA is TGTGCCAGCAGCCTAGCGGGGGGGCTCTATGAGCAGTTCTTC. As protein: CASSLAGGLYEQFF.

The table lists this clonotype with a few counts. J is TRBJ2-5 and V is TRBV7-9; 12 bases map to TRBD2. The V gene's germline CDR1 is SEHNR and CDR2 FQNEAQ (reference sequence). This CDR3 comprises 16 residues. Germline trimming cut 5 bases from V and 5 bases from J; bases unmatched to any gene: 9. The CDR3 loop reads CASSQTSGGRGETQYF. CDR3 nucleotides: TGTGCCAGCAGCCAGACTAGCGGGGGAAGAGGGGAGACCCAGTACTTC.